This T cell receptor beta chain derives from a study of blood T cell repertoires in COVID-19. In the study overall: Specimens from acute and convalescent COVID-19 originated in the United States, Italy and Spain. PBMCs, B-cell-depleted T cells, or T cells provided the cDNA or gDNA that made up the material.

CDR3 length: 15 residues. After removal of 1 base from V and 4 bases from J, the junction contained 4 bases not matched to a gene. Germline V gives CDR1 SNHLY, CDR2 FYNNEI. Original data processing: Nucleated cell number was recorded as an estimate derived from reference gene primer amplification. Sequencing was performed with immunoSEQ multiplex PCR; in TCRdb, only in-frame clones are kept and a portion is missing. The V and J calls and clone size are taken from that table; D and trimming were inferred from the DNA. Seen here are about 110,000 clones, over 65% observed once, and the top ten hold about 3.7%.

Specimen: peripheral blood. V usage is TRBV2 and J usage is TRBJ2-3; TRBD2 matches 8 bases. This receptor was obtained from a woman of 80 years or more with acute or convalescent COVID-19. CDR3 region: CASSEEGLGADTQYF. CDR3 nucleotides: TGTGCCAGCAGTGAAGAGGGACTAGGCGCAGATACGCAGTATTTT.